The following is a T cell receptor (beta chain) sequence with its context. The sample originates from a study of CD8 T cells in ankylosing spondylitis. Germline CDR1 reads SNHLY; CDR2 reads FYNNEI. Trimming shortened V by 1 base and J by 3 bases, and 12 bases separated the two germline ends. The length of the CDR3 is 15 residues. TCRdb itself ran the 5' RACE reads through MiXCR, one entry per CDR3 protein. The sample has 150,000 or so distinct CDR3 sequences; roughly 10% are singletons. The chain combines TRBV2 with TRBJ1-1; possible D gene TRBD1, 5 bases. This clonotype was sampled from a female donor with ankylosing spondylitis or in good health (not recorded which). The source material was blood, either unsorted or a sorted T cell fraction (not recorded which). CDR3 sequence (DNA): TGTGCCAGCAGTGAAGAGGCAGGGCGGTACACTGAAGCTTTCTTT. This sequence encodes CASSEEAGRYTEAFF.